Listed here are 8 T cell receptor beta chains from one sample, sequenced in a study (dated by TCRdb to between 2014 and 2017). Receptors were amplified or captured by 5' RACE. Sequencing took place on an Illumina MiSeq. Using fastp at Q25 and MiXCR, TCRdb reprocessed the public reads and kept productive beta chains. CDR3 protein sequences are deduplicated, and each keeps its most common genes and DNA. Across this sample there are some 45,000 distinct CDR3 sequences, with 25% to 30% seen only once. Of the sample, 2.1% falls within the top ten clones. Sequenced: naive CD4+ T cells sorted from blood. The sample's cell subset or site, from its label and the paper: naive CD4+ T cells, CD4+CD45RA+CD25-. The receptors shown here come from a female donor with breast cancer.

A few counts support this clonotype. The chain combines TRBV2 with TRBJ1-3; D not resolved. V lost 4 bases and J 5 bases, leaving 9 bases between the germline ends. The CDR3 covers 13 residues. The germline V gene has CDR1 SNHLY and CDR2 FYNNEI. CDR3 sequence: CASSAGERNTIYF. CDR3 nucleotide sequence: TGTGCCAGCAGTGCCGGGGAGCGAAACACCATATATTTT.

In its sample, this clonotype was seen a few times. The chain couples TRBV12-3 or TRBV12-4 to TRBJ2-7, with a weak D call TRBD2 (6 bases). The V end was cut by 3 bases, the J end by 0 bases, with 12 bases between. The CDR3 runs to 15 residues. CDR3 in amino acids: CASSFSGLNSYEQYF. CDR3 nucleotides: TGTGCCAGCAGTTTTTCCGGACTAAACTCCTACGAGCAGTACTTC.

This clonotype turned up a few times. The chain combines TRBV27 with TRBJ2-5; 11 positions agree with TRBD2. V gave up 6 bases and J gave up 4 bases; unmatched junction bases: 4. This CDR3 has 14 amino acids. Germline assignment: CDR1 MNHEY and CDR2 SMNVEV (reference sequence). In DNA, the CDR3 is TGTGCCAGCAGACCTGGACTAGCGGGAGAGACCCAGTACTTC. Encoded protein: CASRPGLAGETQYF.

This clonotype showed up just a few times. The genes are TRBV7-9 and TRBJ2-4, with D perhaps assigned TRBD1 or TRBD2 (6 bases each). V gave up 4 bases and J gave up 3 bases, with 16 bases separating them. Germline V gene data show CDR1 as SEHNR and CDR2 as FQNEAQ (reference sequence). This CDR3 contains 16 residues. The CDR3 loop is CASSSRGEEGKNIQYF. The CDR3 DNA follows: TGTGCCAGCAGCTCGAGGGGGGAGGAGGGCAAAAACATTCAGTACTTC.

The chain uses TRBV11-3 and TRBJ1-1; D is ambiguous. The CDR3 contains 14 residues. V was trimmed by 2 bases and J by 2 bases, leaving 9 bases between them. The germline V gene has CDR1 SGHNT and CDR2 YENEEA. The CDR3 region is CASSLMVANTEAFF. The CDR3 coding sequence is TGTGCCAGCAGCTTAATGGTCGCCAACACTGAAGCTTTCTTT.

This clonotype was seen a handful of times. This sequence joins TRBV11-2 and TRBJ2-3; 10 positions agree with TRBD2. Germline trimming cut 4 bases from V and 1 base from J; bases unmatched to any gene: 5. Germline V gene sequence: CDR1 SGHAT, CDR2 FQNNGV. This CDR3 is 16 amino acids long. This CDR3 is CASSYRLAGGTDTQYF. CDR3 DNA sequence: TGTGCCAGCAGCTATCGGCTAGCGGGAGGCACAGATACGCAGTATTTT.

The chain uses TRBV4-1 and TRBJ2-1; the D is unclear. The CDR3 has 12 amino acids. The germline V gene has CDR1 MGHRA and CDR2 YSYEKL. Deletions cut 2 bases from V and 8 bases from J, with 7 bases between. Written as DNA, the CDR3 is TGCGCCAGCAGCCAACTAGACGATGAGCAGTTCTTC. Translating it yields CASSQLDDEQFF.

This clonotype appeared a few times. The chain joins TRBV6-5 to TRBJ1-2; D might be TRBD1 (5 bases). This CDR3 spans 14 amino acids. The V end lost 5 bases, the J end lost 8 bases, and 18 bases lay between the germline ends. Germline V gives CDR1 MNHEY, CDR2 SVGAGI. The CDR3: CASSTPGGFWGYTF. The CDR3 nucleotides are TGTGCCAGCAGTACCCCCGGGGGGTTTTGGGGCTACACCTTC.